The rows below give T cell receptor beta chains drawn from one sample of a study of blood T cell repertoires in COVID-19. Generated by immunoSEQ multiplex PCR, the TCRdb table keeps only in-frame clones and is missing some. This table has 200,000 or so clones, about 88% appearing once. The sample consisted of peripheral blood. The receptors here all came from a woman aged 55-69 years with acute or convalescent COVID-19. CDR3s include the opening cysteine and the closing phenylalanine or tryptophan. The D gene is left open where the match is weak. Size is omitted from some rows. Given values are once, few, many or a class for expanded clones.

TRBV4-2	.	TRBJ2-1	.	CASSSSGDWDHNEQFF	TGTGCCAGCAGCTCCTCCGGGGACTGGGACCACAATGAGCAGTTCTTC
TRBV7-2	TRBD2	TRBJ2-1	.	CASSLEWPSGRPEQFF	TGTGCCAGCAGCTTAGAATGGCCTAGCGGGAGACCCGAGCAGTTCTTC
TRBV15	.	TRBJ2-5	.	CATARDTQETQYF	TGTGCCACCGCCCGGGACACCCAAGAGACCCAGTACTTC
TRBV27	.	TRBJ2-7	.	CASSLEVGGSYEQYF	TGTGCCAGCAGTTTAGAGGTCGGGGGCTCCTACGAGCAGTACTTC
TRBV9	.	TRBJ1-6	.	CASSGGKPPLHF	TGTGCCAGCAGCGGGGGCAAGCCACCCCTCCACTTT
TRBV7-2	.	TRBJ2-3	.	CASSFGQQSFGADTQYF	TGTGCCAGCAGCTTCGGACAGCAATCTTTCGGAGCAGATACGCAGTATTTT
TRBV7-9	.	TRBJ2-3	.	CASSLALGALDTQYF	TGTGCCAGCAGCTTAGCGCTTGGAGCCTTGGATACGCAGTATTTT
TRBV6-1	.	TRBJ2-7	.	CASSGMTGLRAYEQYF	TGTGCCAGCAGTGGCATGACGGGACTCCGGGCCTACGAGCAGTACTTC
TRBV5-1	TRBD1	TRBJ1-6	.	CASSRDSQNSPLHF	TGCGCCAGCAGCCGGGACAGCCAAAATTCACCCCTCCACTTT
TRBV12-5	.	TRBJ1-5	.	CASGFFEENQPQHF	TGTGCTAGTGGTTTTTTCGAGGAGAATCAGCCCCAGCATTTT
TRBV6-6	.	TRBJ2-7	.	CASIMGEGYYEQYF	TGTGCCAGCATCATGGGCGAGGGCTACTACGAGCAGTACTTC
TRBV18	TRBD1	TRBJ2-7	few	CASSTQGALREQYF	TGTGCCAGCTCGACACAGGGGGCGCTCCGCGAGCAGTACTTC
TRBV27	.	TRBJ2-7	.	CASSLQMTTLLGGQYF	TGTGCCAGCAGTCTCCAGATGACTACCCTCCTAGGGGGGCAGTACTTC
TRBV5-4	.	TRBJ1-2	.	CASSSELNRANGYTF	TGTGCCAGCAGCTCGGAACTAAACAGGGCTAATGGCTACACCTTC
TRBV5-5	TRBD2	TRBJ2-3	.	CASSLDGGTAHTDTQYF	TGTGCCAGCAGCTTGGACGGGGGGACGGCCCACACAGATACGCAGTATTTT
TRBV5-4	TRBD2	TRBJ2-7	.	CASSARLAGLNEQYF	TGTGCCAGCAGCGCGCGACTAGCGGGACTGAACGAGCAGTACTTC
TRBV27	.	TRBJ2-7	.	CASSPLTSGAPSYEQYF	TGTGCCAGCAGTCCTCTTACCAGCGGAGCCCCCTCCTACGAGCAGTACTTC
TRBV30	TRBD2	TRBJ2-1	.	CAWGRGLAAVLEQFF	TGTGCCTGGGGACGGGGACTAGCGGCGGTACTTGAGCAGTTCTTC
TRBV7-2	.	TRBJ1-6	.	CASSGSGMYNSPLHF	TGTGCCAGCAGCGGGTCAGGGATGTATAATTCACCCCTCCACTTT
TRBV30	.	TRBJ1-5	.	CAWTERDNQPQHF	TGTGCCTGGACAGAGAGGGACAATCAGCCCCAGCATTTT
TRBV19	.	TRBJ1-4	.	CASSIWRDNEKLFF	TGTGCCAGTAGTATTTGGCGGGATAATGAAAAACTGTTTTTT
TRBV19	TRBD2	TRBJ2-1	.	CASSIRTSGSISYNEQFF	TGTGCCAGTAGTATAAGGACTAGCGGGAGTATCTCCTACAATGAGCAGTTCTTC
TRBV19	.	TRBJ1-2	.	CASPTGGMSYGYTF	TGTGCCAGTCCCACGGGGGGAATGAGCTATGGCTACACCTTC
TRBV18	.	TRBJ1-3	.	CASSPSRAGNTIYF	TGTGCCAGCTCACCCTCCCGGGCTGGAAACACCATATATTTT
TRBV27	TRBD1	TRBJ1-1	.	CASSPGTANTEAFF	TGTGCCAGCAGTCCGGGGACAGCGAACACTGAAGCTTTCTTT
TRBV27	.	TRBJ2-7	few	CASSSHSSYEQYF	TGTGCCAGCAGTTCGCACAGCTCCTACGAGCAGTACTTC
TRBV7-2	.	TRBJ2-7	.	CASSLGLAPTYEQYF	TGTGCCAGCAGCTTAGGGCTAGCACCGACCTACGAGCAGTACTTC
TRBV20-1	TRBD2	TRBJ2-4	.	CSASGASGSQNIQYF	TGCAGTGCTAGTGGGGCTAGCGGGAGTCAGAACATTCAGTACTTC
TRBV19	.	TRBJ1-5	.	CASSRRGGLYFDSNQPQHF	TGTGCCAGTAGTAGAAGGGGGGGGTTGTATTTCGATAGCAATCAGCCCCAGCATTTT
TRBV6-6	TRBD2	TRBJ2-3	.	CASRGEGATDTQYF	TGTGCCAGCAGGGGGGAGGGAGCGACAGATACGCAGTATTTT
TRBV19	.	TRBJ2-2	.	CASSIRWQGRNTGELFF	TGTGCCAGTAGTATAAGGTGGCAAGGGAGGAACACCGGGGAGCTGTTTTTT
TRBV2	.	TRBJ1-6	few	CASSEDVGRRSPLHF	TGTGCCAGCAGTGAAGACGTGGGGAGGAGGTCACCCCTCCACTTT
TRBV25-1	.	TRBJ2-5	.	CATTPWGPQETQYF	TGTGCCACCACACCTTGGGGGCCCCAAGAGACCCAGTACTTC
TRBV7-8	TRBD1	TRBJ1-2	.	CASSLAGQSIGGYTF	TGTGCCAGCAGCTTAGCGGGACAGTCAATAGGAGGCTACACCTTC
TRBV19	TRBD1	TRBJ2-7	.	CASRDRGSSYEQYF	TGTGCCAGTAGAGACAGGGGGAGCTCCTACGAGCAGTACTTC
TRBV2	TRBD1	TRBJ1-1	once	CASRQGENTEAFF	TGTGCCAGCCGACAGGGAGAGAACACTGAAGCTTTCTTT
TRBV6-5	.	TRBJ1-5	.	CASSSQVHNQPQHF	TGTGCCAGCAGTTCCCAGGTGCACAATCAGCCCCAGCATTTT
TRBV4-1	TRBD2	TRBJ2-5	.	CASSQVAGGAVETQYF	TGCGCCAGCAGCCAAGTGGCGGGGGGGGCGGTGGAGACCCAGTACTTC
TRBV18	TRBD1	TRBJ2-5	.	CASSRDSQETQYF	TGTGCCAGCTCGAGGGACAGTCAAGAGACCCAGTACTTC
TRBV7-2	.	TRBJ2-7	.	CASTVLHEQYF	TGTGCCAGCACCGTACTCCACGAGCAGTACTTC
TRBV21-1	.	TRBJ2-5	.	CASSQRQGGETQYF	TGTGCCAGCAGCCAACGACAGGGCGGAGAGACCCAGTACTTC
TRBV9	TRBD2	TRBJ2-7	.	CASSDGGGPSVYEQYF	TGTGCCAGCAGCGACGGGGGGGGTCCGTCGGTCTACGAGCAGTACTTC
TRBV12-2	.	TRBJ2-7	once	CASRLGPETASSYEQYF	TGTGCAAGTCGCTTAGGGCCCGAGACAGCAAGCTCCTACGAGCAGTACTTC
TRBV19	TRBD2	TRBJ2-3	.	CASSGGLAGHPSTDTQYF	TGTGCCAGTAGTGGTGGACTAGCGGGGCACCCTAGCACAGATACGCAGTATTTT
TRBV27	.	TRBJ1-6	.	CASSPRSGSPLHF	TGTGCCAGCAGTCCTCGGTCAGGGTCACCCCTCCACTTT
TRBV19	TRBD1	TRBJ1-4	.	CASSIRGPNEKLFF	TGTGCCAGTAGTATAAGGGGGCCTAATGAAAAACTGTTTTTT
TRBV9	.	TRBJ2-2	.	CASSVASGAGARGNTGELFF	TGTGCCAGCAGCGTAGCTTCGGGGGCGGGGGCCCGCGGGAACACCGGGGAGCTGTTTTTT
TRBV15	TRBD2	TRBJ2-7	.	CATSSGSSGASYEQYF	TGTGCCACCAGCAGTGGGTCTAGCGGGGCCTCCTACGAGCAGTACTTC
TRBV28	.	TRBJ1-6	few	CASRLPGSPLHF	TGTGCCAGCAGACTACCCGGTTCACCCCTCCACTTT
TRBV5-1	.	TRBJ1-1	once	CASSLDGTNLGTEAFF	TGCGCCAGCAGCTTGGACGGTACCAACCTTGGCACTGAAGCTTTCTTT
TRBV30	TRBD2	TRBJ2-4	.	CAWSRTLREDIQYF	TGTGCCTGGAGTAGGACACTACGGGAGGACATTCAGTACTTC
TRBV19	.	TRBJ2-3	.	CASSMAAGYDTQYF	TGTGCCAGTAGTATGGCGGCAGGGTACGATACGCAGTATTTT